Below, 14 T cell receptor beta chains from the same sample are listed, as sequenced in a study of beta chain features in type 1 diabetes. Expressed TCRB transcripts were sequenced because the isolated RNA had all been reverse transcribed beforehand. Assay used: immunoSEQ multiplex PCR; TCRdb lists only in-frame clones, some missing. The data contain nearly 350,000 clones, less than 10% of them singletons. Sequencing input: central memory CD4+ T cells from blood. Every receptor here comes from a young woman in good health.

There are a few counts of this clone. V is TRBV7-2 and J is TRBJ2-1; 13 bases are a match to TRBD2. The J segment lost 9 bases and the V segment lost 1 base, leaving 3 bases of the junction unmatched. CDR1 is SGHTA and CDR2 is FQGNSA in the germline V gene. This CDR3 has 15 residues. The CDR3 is CASSLVTSGRGEQFF. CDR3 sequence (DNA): TGTGCCAGCAGCTTAGTTACTAGCGGGAGGGGTGAGCAGTTCTTC.

In nucleotides, the CDR3 is TGTGCCAGCAGCCGACCTGGGACTAGCGGCCGCTACGAGCAGTACTTC. This codes for CASSRPGTSGRYEQYF. The chain links TRBV28 to TRBJ2-7; 11 positions match TRBD2. Germline CDR1 and CDR2: MDHEN and SYDVKM. There are 16 residues in the CDR3. The trim removed 6 bases at V and 3 bases at J, leaving 10 bases unmatched.

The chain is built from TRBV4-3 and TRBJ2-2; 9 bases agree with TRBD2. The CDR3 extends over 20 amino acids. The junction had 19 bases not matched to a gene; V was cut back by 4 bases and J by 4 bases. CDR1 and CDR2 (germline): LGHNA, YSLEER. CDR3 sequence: CASSRQSGLAGTRGTGELFF. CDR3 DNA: TGCGCCAGCAGCCGCCAGAGCGGTCTAGCGGGGACGCGAGGCACCGGGGAGCTGTTTTTT.

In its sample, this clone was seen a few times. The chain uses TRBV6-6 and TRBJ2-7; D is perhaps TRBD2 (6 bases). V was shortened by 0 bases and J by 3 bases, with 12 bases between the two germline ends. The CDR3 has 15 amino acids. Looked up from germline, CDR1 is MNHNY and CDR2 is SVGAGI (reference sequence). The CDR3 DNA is TGTGCCAGCAGTTACTCGGGGGACTTCTTCTACGAGCAGTACTTC. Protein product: CASSYSGDFFYEQYF.

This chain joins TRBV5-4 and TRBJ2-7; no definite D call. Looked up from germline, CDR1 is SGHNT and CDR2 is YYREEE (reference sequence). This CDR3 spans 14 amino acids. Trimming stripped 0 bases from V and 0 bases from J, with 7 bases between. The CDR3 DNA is TGTGCCAGCAGCTTGGAGGACGGCTCCTACGAGCAGTACTTC. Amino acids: CASSLEDGSYEQYF.

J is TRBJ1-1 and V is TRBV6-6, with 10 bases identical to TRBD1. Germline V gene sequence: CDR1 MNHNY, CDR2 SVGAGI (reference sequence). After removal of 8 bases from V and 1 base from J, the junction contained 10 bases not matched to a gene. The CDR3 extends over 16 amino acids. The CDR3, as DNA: TGTGCCAGCTGGGGCGGGACAGGGGCTACGAACACTGAAGCTTTCTTT. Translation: CASWGGTGATNTEAFF.

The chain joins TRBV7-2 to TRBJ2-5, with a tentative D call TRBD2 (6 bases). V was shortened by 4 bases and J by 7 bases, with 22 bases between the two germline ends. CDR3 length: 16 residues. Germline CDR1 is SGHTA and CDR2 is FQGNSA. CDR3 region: CASSWGLRGSGGTQYF. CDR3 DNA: TGTGCCAGCAGCTGGGGACTCCGGGGGTCCGGCGGGACCCAGTACTTC. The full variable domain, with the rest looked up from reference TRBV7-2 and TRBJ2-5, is GAGVSQSPSNKVTEKGKDVELRCDPISGHTALYWYRQSLGQGLEFLIYFQGNSAPDKSGLPSDRFSAERTGGSVSTLTIQRTQQEDSAVYLCASSWGLRGSGGTQYFGPGTRLLVL.

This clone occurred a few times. The CDR3 region is CASSSPRDRGSYGYTF. Written as DNA, the CDR3 is TGTGCCAGCAGCTCACCTCGGGACAGGGGTAGCTATGGCTACACCTTC. The chain links TRBV7-9 to TRBJ1-2; 10 bases fit TRBD1. CDR1 is SEHNR and CDR2 is FQNEAQ in the germline V gene (reference sequence). The CDR3 runs 16 residues. The trim removed 4 bases at V and 4 bases at J, leaving 9 bases unmatched.

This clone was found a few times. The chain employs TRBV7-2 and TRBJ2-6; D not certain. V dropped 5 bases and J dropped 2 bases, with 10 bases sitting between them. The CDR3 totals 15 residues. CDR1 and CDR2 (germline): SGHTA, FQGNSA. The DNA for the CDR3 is TGTGCCAGCAGCACCCCCGCGGCTGGGGCCAACGTCCTGACTTTC. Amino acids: CASSTPAAGANVLTF.

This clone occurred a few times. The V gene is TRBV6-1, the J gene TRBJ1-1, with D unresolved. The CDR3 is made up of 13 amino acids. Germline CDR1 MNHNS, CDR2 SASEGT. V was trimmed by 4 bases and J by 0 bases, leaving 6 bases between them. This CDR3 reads CASSGNVNTEAFF. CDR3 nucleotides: TGTGCCAGCAGTGGAAATGTGAACACTGAAGCTTTCTTT.

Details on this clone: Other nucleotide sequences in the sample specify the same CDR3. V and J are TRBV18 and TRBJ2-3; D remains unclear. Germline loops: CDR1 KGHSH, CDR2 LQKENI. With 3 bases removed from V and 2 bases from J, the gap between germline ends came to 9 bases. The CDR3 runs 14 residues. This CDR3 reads CASSPPTNTDTQYF. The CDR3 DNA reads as TGTGCCAGCTCACCCCCAACTAACACAGATACGCAGTATTTT. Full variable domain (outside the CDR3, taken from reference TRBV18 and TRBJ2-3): NAGVMQNPRHLVRRRGQEARLRCSPMKGHSHVYWYRQLPEEGLKFMVYLQKENIIDESGMPKERFSAEFPKEGPSILRIQQVVRGDSAAYFCASSPPTNTDTQYFGPGTRLTVL.

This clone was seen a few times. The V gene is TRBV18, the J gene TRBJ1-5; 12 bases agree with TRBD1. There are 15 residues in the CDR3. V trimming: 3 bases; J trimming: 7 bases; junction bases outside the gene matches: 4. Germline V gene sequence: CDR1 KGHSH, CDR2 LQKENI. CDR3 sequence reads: CASSPGQGARQPQHF. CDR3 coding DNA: TGTGCCAGCTCACCGGGACAGGGGGCTAGACAGCCCCAGCATTTT. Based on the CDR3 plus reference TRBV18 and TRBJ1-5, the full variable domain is NAGVMQNPRHLVRRRGQEARLRCSPMKGHSHVYWYRQLPEEGLKFMVYLQKENIIDESGMPKERFSAEFPKEGPSILRIQQVVRGDSAAYFCASSPGQGARQPQHFGDGTRLSIL.

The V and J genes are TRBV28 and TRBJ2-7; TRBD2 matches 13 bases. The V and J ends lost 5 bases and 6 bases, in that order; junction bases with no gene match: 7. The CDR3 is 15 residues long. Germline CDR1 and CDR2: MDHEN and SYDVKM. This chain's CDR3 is CASSLRTSGSREQYF. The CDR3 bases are TGTGCCAGCAGTCTAAGGACTAGCGGGAGCCGCGAGCAGTACTTC.

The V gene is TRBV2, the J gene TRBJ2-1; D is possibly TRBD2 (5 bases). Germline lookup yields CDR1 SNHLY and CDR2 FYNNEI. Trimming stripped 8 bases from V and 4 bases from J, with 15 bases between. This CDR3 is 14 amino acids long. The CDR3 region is CASGRGVGYNEQFF. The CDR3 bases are TGTGCCAGCGGACGGGGAGTGGGGTACAATGAGCAGTTCTTC.